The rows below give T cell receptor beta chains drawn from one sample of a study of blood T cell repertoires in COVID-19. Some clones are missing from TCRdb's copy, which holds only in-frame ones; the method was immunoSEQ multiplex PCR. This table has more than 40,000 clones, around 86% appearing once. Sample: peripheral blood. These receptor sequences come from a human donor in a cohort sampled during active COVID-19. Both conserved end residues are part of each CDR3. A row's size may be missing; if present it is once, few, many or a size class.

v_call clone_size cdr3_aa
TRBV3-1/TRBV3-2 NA CASSRGSDRRISGNTIYF
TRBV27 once CASSLRKGTREISYNSPLHF
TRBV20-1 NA CSAGAGDEQYF
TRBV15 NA CATSRGDSYNEQFF
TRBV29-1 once CSLEGPGTNYGYTF
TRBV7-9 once CASSLQGTVTEAFF
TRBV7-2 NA CASSSRASGNTIYF
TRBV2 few CASRRDGSSYEQYF
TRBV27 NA CASSPLEKGKSYTF
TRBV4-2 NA CASSQDPGFTDTQYF
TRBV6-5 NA CASSSPGIYEQYF
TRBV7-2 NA CASSLFASGGRGGTQYF
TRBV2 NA CASRATGGYEQYF
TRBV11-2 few CASSSSVLSGNTIYF
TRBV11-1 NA CASSLSGDFQETQYF
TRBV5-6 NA CASSILPNEQFF
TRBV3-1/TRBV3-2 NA CASSQDSGTQETQYF
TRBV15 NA CATWEGLNYGYTF
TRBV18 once CASSPGRGRAYEQYF
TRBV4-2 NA CASSQEALNRGETQYF
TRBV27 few CASSYNGLAEDEQFF
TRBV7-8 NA CASSLVPSVFGEKLFF
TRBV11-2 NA CASSQAGTGPYEQYF
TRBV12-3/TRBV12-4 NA CASSGGEDTQYF
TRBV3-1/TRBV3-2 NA CASTTSGAGNIQYF
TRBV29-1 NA CSVGKARNTGELFF
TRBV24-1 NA CATSVDGSGEQYF
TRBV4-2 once CASSPTTPGNEQFF
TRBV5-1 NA CASSAGDSSYEQYF
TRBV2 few CASVGQGSVEQYF
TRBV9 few CASSPRGRLYGYTF
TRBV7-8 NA CASSLAWREQYF
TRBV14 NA CASSRGQQNIQYF